This T cell receptor (beta chain) derives from a study of T cell responses to AZD1222 COVID-19 vaccine. Study results and limitations: Seropositive AZD1222 recipients at baseline numbered only 6 or 7. Most donors were white British, females outnumbered males, and clonal diversity was possibly underestimated. Reportedly, close to half of spike-specific TCRs are directed against unmutated variant regions.

Regarding this clone: The antigen is undetermined.

CDR1 SNHLY and CDR2 FYNNEI come from the germline V gene. The V end was cut by 5 bases, the J end by 2 bases, with 14 bases between. The CDR3 runs 15 residues. TCRdb's copy holds only in-frame clones and misses some; the assay was immunoSEQ multiplex PCR. The data contain about 120,000 clones, approximately 94% of them singletons. This sample comprised peripheral blood, obtained 28 days after the second AZD1222 dose. This receptor was obtained from an adult who received the AZD1222 COVID-19 vaccine. The chain links TRBV2 to TRBJ2-3; weak D call: TRBD2 (6 bases). The CDR3 sequence is CASSPGLLITDTQYF. The CDR3 bases are TGTGCCAGCAGTCCGGGACTTCTAATCACAGATACGCAGTATTTT.